A selection of T cell receptor beta chains follows, all from one sample in a study of blood T cell repertoires in COVID-19. Sequencing was performed with immunoSEQ multiplex PCR; in TCRdb, only in-frame clones are kept and a portion is missing. This table has over 150,000 clones, around 85% appearing once. The sequenced sample consisted of peripheral blood. These receptors came from a man in his fifties or sixties with COVID-19, enrolled during active disease. CDR3s include the opening cysteine and the closing phenylalanine or tryptophan. A D gene is named only where the DNA matches it firmly. Size tells how often a clone was seen (once, few, many) or the class of an expanded clone, and some rows leave it out.

clone_size: NA; v_call: TRBV11-3; cdr3_length: 16; j_call: TRBJ2-3; d_call: NA; cdr3_nt: TGTGCCAGCAGCTTTGGGACACTGGGGGGGACAGATACGCAGTATTTT; cdr3_aa: CASSFGTLGGTDTQYF
clone_size: NA; v_call: TRBV10-3; cdr3_length: 12; j_call: TRBJ1-2; d_call: NA; cdr3_nt: TGTGCCAGCGAACCCGGGGAGGGTGGCTACACCTTC; cdr3_aa: CASEPGEGGYTF
clone_size: NA; v_call: TRBV7-2; cdr3_length: 14; j_call: TRBJ1-1; d_call: NA; cdr3_nt: TGTGCCAGCAGCCTATTAACTAGTGTCACTGAAGCTTTCTTT; cdr3_aa: CASSLLTSVTEAFF
clone_size: NA; v_call: TRBV9; cdr3_length: 16; j_call: TRBJ2-1; d_call: TRBD2; cdr3_nt: TGTGCCAGCAGCGGGACTAGCGGGAGTACCTACAATGAGCAGTTCTTC; cdr3_aa: CASSGTSGSTYNEQFF
clone_size: NA; v_call: TRBV28; cdr3_length: 15; j_call: TRBJ1-4; d_call: NA; cdr3_nt: TGTGCCAGCAGCCCCTTCGGAGGCGTGGATGAAAAACTGTTTTTT; cdr3_aa: CASSPFGGVDEKLFF
clone_size: NA; v_call: TRBV2; cdr3_length: 13; j_call: TRBJ2-5; d_call: NA; cdr3_nt: TGTGCCAGCAGTGACGGCGGGGTCGAGACCCAGTACTTC; cdr3_aa: CASSDGGVETQYF
clone_size: few; v_call: TRBV18; cdr3_length: 15; j_call: TRBJ2-2; d_call: NA; cdr3_nt: TGTGCCAGCTCACAAACGGGACAAACTACCGGGGAGCTGTTTTTT; cdr3_aa: CASSQTGQTTGELFF
clone_size: NA; v_call: TRBV7-9; cdr3_length: 16; j_call: TRBJ2-3; d_call: TRBD2; cdr3_nt: TGTGCCAGCAGCAAGAGGTCTAGCGGCGAGCAGGATACGCAGTATTTT; cdr3_aa: CASSKRSSGEQDTQYF
clone_size: NA; v_call: TRBV7-3; cdr3_length: 14; j_call: TRBJ2-5; d_call: NA; cdr3_nt: TGTGCCAGCAGCCTCGCGGGGTCTAAGGAGACCCAGTACTTC; cdr3_aa: CASSLAGSKETQYF
clone_size: NA; v_call: TRBV12-5; cdr3_length: 14; j_call: TRBJ1-6; d_call: NA; cdr3_nt: TGTGCTAGTGGTTTGGGACTTTATAATTCACCCCTCCACTTT; cdr3_aa: CASGLGLYNSPLHF
clone_size: NA; v_call: TRBV6-2/TRBV6-3; cdr3_length: 12; j_call: TRBJ1-6; d_call: NA; cdr3_nt: TGTGCCAGCAGTTACCTTGTGAGTTCCCTCCACTTT; cdr3_aa: CASSYLVSSLHF
clone_size: NA; v_call: TRBV4-3; cdr3_length: 17; j_call: TRBJ2-2; d_call: TRBD1; cdr3_nt: TGCGCCAGCAGCCATGCCACCGGGACAGGGAGTGGCGGGGAGCTGTTTTTT; cdr3_aa: CASSHATGTGSGGELFF
clone_size: NA; v_call: TRBV27; cdr3_length: 14; j_call: TRBJ1-1; d_call: TRBD1; cdr3_nt: TGTGCCAGCAGCCGGGACAGGGTTGGCACTGAAGCTTTCTTT; cdr3_aa: CASSRDRVGTEAFF